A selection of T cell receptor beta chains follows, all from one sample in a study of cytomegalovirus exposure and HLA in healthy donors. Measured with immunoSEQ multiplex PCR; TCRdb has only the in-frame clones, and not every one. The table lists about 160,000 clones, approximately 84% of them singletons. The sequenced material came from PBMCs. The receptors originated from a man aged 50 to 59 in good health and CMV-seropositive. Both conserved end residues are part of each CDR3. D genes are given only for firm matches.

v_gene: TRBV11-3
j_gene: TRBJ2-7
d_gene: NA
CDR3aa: CASSLVRGGYEQYF

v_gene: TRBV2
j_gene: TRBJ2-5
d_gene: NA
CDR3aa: CASNLGRGTQYF

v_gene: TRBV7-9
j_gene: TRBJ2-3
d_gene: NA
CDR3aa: CASSSTPTGIDTDTQYF

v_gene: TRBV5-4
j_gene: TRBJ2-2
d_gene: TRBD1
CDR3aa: CASSWDRGNTGELFF

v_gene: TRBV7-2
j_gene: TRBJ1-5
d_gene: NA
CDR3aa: CASSLAGQVGQPQHF

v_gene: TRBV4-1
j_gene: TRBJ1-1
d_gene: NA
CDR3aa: CASSQGAGSNTEAFF

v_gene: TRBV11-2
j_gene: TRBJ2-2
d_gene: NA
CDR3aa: CASSLDSGLAGELFF

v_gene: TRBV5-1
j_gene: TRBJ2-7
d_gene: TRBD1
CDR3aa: CASSLRQGTAYEQYF

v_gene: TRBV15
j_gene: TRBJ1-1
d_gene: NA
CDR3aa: CATSRGLGTEAFF

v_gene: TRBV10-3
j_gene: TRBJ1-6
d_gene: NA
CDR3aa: CAISRTGSDNSPLHF

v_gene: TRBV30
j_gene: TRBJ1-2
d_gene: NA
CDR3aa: CAWSVAGANYGYTF

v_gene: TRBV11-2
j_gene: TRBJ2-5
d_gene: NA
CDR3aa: CASSFGAGQETQYF

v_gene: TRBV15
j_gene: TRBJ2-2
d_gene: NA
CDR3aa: CATGTRNTGELFF

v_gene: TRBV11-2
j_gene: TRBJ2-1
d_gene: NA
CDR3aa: CASSLGGTSFSYNEQFF

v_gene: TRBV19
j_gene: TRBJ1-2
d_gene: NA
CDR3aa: CASSIQGNYGYTF

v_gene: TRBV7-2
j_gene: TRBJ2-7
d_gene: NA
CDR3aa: CASSLGWGRGSYEQYF

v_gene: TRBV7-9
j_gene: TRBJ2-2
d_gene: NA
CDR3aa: CASSATAGPGELFF

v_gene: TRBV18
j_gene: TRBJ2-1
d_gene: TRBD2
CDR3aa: CASSLGLAGPVGNEQFF

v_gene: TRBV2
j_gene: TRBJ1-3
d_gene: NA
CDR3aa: CASSAQSTGNTIYF

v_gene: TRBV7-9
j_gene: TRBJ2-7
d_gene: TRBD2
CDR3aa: CASSLIGLAQEQYF

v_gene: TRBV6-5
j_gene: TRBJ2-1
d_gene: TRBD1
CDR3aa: CASSYPNKQGLEQFF

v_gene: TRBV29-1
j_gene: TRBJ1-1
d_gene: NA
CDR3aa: CSVGETANTEAFF

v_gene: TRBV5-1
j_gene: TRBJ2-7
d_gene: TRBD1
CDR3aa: CASRGQGSSYEQYF

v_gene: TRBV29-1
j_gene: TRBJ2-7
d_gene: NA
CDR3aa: CSVEETQGYEQYF

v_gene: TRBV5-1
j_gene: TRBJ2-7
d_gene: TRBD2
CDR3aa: CASSSTSGSYEQYF

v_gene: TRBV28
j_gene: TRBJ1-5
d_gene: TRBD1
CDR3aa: CASSLLGQGKGQPQHF

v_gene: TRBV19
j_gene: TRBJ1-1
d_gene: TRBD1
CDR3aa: CASKRGPNTEAFF

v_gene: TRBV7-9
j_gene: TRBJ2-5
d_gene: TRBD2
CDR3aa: CASSLTRTSGSETQYF

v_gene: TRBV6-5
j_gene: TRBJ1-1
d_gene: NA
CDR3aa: CASTSGSRTLEAFF

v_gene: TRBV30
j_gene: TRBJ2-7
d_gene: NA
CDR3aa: CAWSRQSSYEQYF

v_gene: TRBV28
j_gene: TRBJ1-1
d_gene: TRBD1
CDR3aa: CASSLPRQGREAFF

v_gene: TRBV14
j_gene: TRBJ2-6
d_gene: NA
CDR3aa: CASSQYRTLSGANVLTF

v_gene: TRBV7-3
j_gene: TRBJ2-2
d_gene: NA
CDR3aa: CASSLTTTLRNREWELFF

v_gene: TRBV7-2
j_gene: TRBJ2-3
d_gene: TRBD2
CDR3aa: CASSLAGLAGGSGTQYF

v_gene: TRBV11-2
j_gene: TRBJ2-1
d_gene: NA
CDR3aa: CASSLDTTGRGEQFF

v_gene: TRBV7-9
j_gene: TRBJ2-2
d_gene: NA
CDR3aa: CASSPYGDGELFF

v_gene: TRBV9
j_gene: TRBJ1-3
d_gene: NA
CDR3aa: CASSPYDSSSGNTIYF

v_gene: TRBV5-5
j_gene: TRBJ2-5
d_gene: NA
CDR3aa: CASKKRGQETQYF